Listed here are 17 T cell receptor beta chains from one sample, sequenced in a study of blood T cell repertoires in COVID-19. Profiled with immunoSEQ multiplex PCR; TCRdb holds only in-frame clones, not every one. The sample contains hundreds of thousands of clones, roughly 85% of which appear only once. Sequencing was carried out using PBMCs or T cells enriched from blood (not recorded which). These receptors all come from a woman younger than 35 with acute COVID-19.

The chain uses TRBV5-1 and TRBJ1-6, with D tentatively TRBD1 (5 bases). Germline V lookup: CDR1 SGHRS, CDR2 YFSETQ. This CDR3 spans 17 amino acids. Trimming cost V 3 bases and J 10 bases, with 23 bases left between them. In nucleotides, the CDR3 is TGCGCCAGCAGCTCATCTTTGGGACTAGCGGAAAAATCACCCCTCCACTTT. Translated: CASSSSLGLAEKSPLHF.

This chain joins TRBV28 and TRBJ2-7, with D possibly TRBD1 on 5 matching bases. V was cut by 4 bases and J by 7 bases, with 17 bases left in between. This CDR3 has 14 residues. Germline CDR1 MDHEN, CDR2 SYDVKM. CDR3 loop: CASSSPQGRQEQYF. DNA of the CDR3: TGTGCCAGCAGTTCTCCCCAAGGACGACAGGAGCAGTACTTC.

The rearrangement uses TRBV19 and TRBJ2-3, with TRBD2 as a possible D gene (6 bases). Between the trimmed V and J ends, which lost 5 bases and 0 bases, there was a span of 18 bases. Germline V lookup: CDR1 LNHDA, CDR2 SQIVND (reference sequence). This CDR3 is built from 17 residues. CDR3 bases: TGTGCCAGTAGTCCGCAGCGGGCGCGGGATAGCACAGATACGCAGTATTTT. This translates into CASSPQRARDSTDTQYF.

The chain links TRBV11-2 to TRBJ2-2; a weak D match, TRBD1 (5 bases). This CDR3 has 14 residues. CDR1 is SGHAT, CDR2 FQNNGV, per germline. V was cut by 3 bases and J by 4 bases, with 9 bases left in between. The CDR3 bases are TGTGCCAGCAGCTTGGTAGGGGTCACCGGGGAGCTGTTTTTT. Its translation: CASSLVGVTGELFF.

This clone was seen only once. CDR3 sequence: CATSDLTEEYGYTF. CDR3 nucleotide sequence: TGTGCCACCAGTGATTTAACGGAGGAGTATGGCTACACCTTC. The rearrangement links TRBV24-1 to TRBJ1-2; D call uncertain. CDR1 and CDR2 from the germline V gene are KGHDR and SFDVKD. This CDR3 is 14 amino acids long. V gave up 1 base and J gave up 5 bases, with 10 bases separating them.

This chain joins TRBV7-8 and TRBJ2-1, with TRBD2 as a possible D gene (7 bases). The CDR3 loop spans 16 amino acids. The V end was cut by 3 bases, the J end by 9 bases, with 21 bases between. The germline gives CDR1 SGHVS, CDR2 FQNEAQ. CDR3 nucleotide sequence: TGTGCCAGCAGCTTCAAGATTGGGAGGGGGGTAGGTGAGCAGTTCTTC. Translating gives CASSFKIGRGVGEQFF.

This chain links TRBV5-1 with TRBJ2-3; TRBD2 matches at 10 bases. J gave up 3 bases and V 0 bases, and 4 bases lay outside the gene matches. The CDR3 spans 16 residues. The germline CDR1 and CDR2 sequences are SGHRS and YFSETQ. CDR3 DNA sequence: TGCGCCAGCAGCTTGGGCATAGCGGGAGGAACAGATACGCAGTATTTT. It yields the protein CASSLGIAGGTDTQYF.

J is TRBJ1-6 and V is TRBV5-1; TRBD1 matches at 8 bases. V was clipped by 7 bases and J by 5 bases; unmatched bases: 5. The CDR3 has 14 residues. The V gene's germline CDR1 is SGHRS and CDR2 YFSETQ. In DNA, the CDR3 is TGCGCCAGCTCGACAGGGGCCGATAATTCACCCCTCCACTTT. Its protein product is CASSTGADNSPLHF.

This clone was detected only a few times. The CDR3 region has the DNA TGCAGCGTCCTAACAGGGTCCGGGGAGCTGTTTTTT. This gives the protein CSVLTGSGELFF. V usage is TRBV29-1 and J usage is TRBJ2-2, with D possibly being TRBD1 (6 bases). Per the germline V gene, CDR1 is SQVTM and CDR2 is ANQGSEA. V was pared by 6 bases and J by 6 bases, with 11 bases between. This CDR3 spans 12 amino acids.

The chain links TRBV7-2 to TRBJ2-5, with D perhaps matching TRBD1 (5 bases). V lost 4 bases and J 0 bases, leaving 18 bases between the germline ends. The V gene's germline CDR1 is SGHTA and CDR2 FQGNSA. The CDR3 length is 17 residues. The CDR3 DNA follows: TGTGCCAGCAGCTCAACCACAGGCCTACCTTACCAAGAGACCCAGTACTTC. This translates into CASSSTTGLPYQETQYF.

The rearrangement uses TRBV6-2 or TRBV6-3 and TRBJ2-5; 9 nucleotides match TRBD1. This CDR3 spans 15 amino acids. In germline, CDR1 is MNHEY, CDR2 SVGEGT. Germline trimming cut 2 bases from V and 3 bases from J; bases unmatched to any gene: 4. The CDR3 spells CASSYRQGEEETQYF. CDR3 sequence (DNA): TGTGCCAGCAGTTACAGACAGGGGGAAGAAGAGACCCAGTACTTC.

This clone has just a few counts. The chain couples TRBV3-1 (or the pseudogene TRBV3-2) to TRBJ2-7, with 9 bases fitting TRBD1. Trimming cost V 4 bases and J 3 bases; bases outside gene matches: 7. This CDR3 is built from 15 residues. CDR1 and CDR2 (germline): LGHDT, YNNKEL (reference sequence). CDR3: CASSPWTGVRYEQYF. The CDR3 nucleotides are TGTGCCAGCAGCCCATGGACAGGGGTCCGCTACGAGCAGTACTTC.

V gene TRBV10-1 combines with J gene TRBJ2-2; D is perhaps TRBD1 (5 bases). The V and J ends lost 4 bases and 4 bases respectively, with 7 bases between them. The CDR3 sequence is 13 residues long. Germline loops: CDR1 WNHNN, CDR2 SYGVQD (reference sequence). CDR3 nucleotide sequence: TGCGCCAGCAGTGCTCAGGGCACCGGGGAGCTGTTTTTT. Translated: CASSAQGTGELFF.

This chain uses TRBV19 with TRBJ1-1; D call uncertain. The CDR3 runs to 15 residues. Germline assignment: CDR1 LNHDA and CDR2 SQIVND (reference sequence). Trimming removed 0 bases from V and 0 bases from J, with 8 bases in between. CDR3: CASSIDLGVNTEAFF. The CDR3 DNA reads TGTGCCAGTAGTATAGATCTCGGGGTGAACACTGAAGCTTTCTTT. The whole variable domain, filled in from reference TRBV19 and TRBJ1-1, reads DGGITQSPKYLFRKEGQNVTLSCEQNLNHDAMYWYRQDPGQGLRLIYYSQIVNDFQKGDIAEGYSVSREKKESFPLTVTSAQKNPTAFYLCASSIDLGVNTEAFFGQGTRLTVV.

This clone was found a few times. The chain uses TRBV9 and TRBJ1-3; D remains unclear. Germline V gene sequence: CDR1 SGDLS, CDR2 YYNGEE. V lost 0 bases, J lost 2 bases, and 6 bases lay in between. The CDR3 consists of 14 residues. In DNA form, the CDR3 reads TGTGCCAGCAGCGTAGAAGCGACTGGAAACACCATATATTTT. Protein: CASSVEATGNTIYF.

The CDR3 DNA reads as TGTGCCAGCAGCTTGGGGTTCGGGGTAGGTCGCACTGAAGCTTTCTTT. Amino acid sequence: CASSLGFGVGRTEAFF. The rearrangement joins TRBV5-6 to TRBJ1-1; D is unclear. The CDR3 spans 16 residues. Germline loops: CDR1 SGHDT, CDR2 YYEEEE. The germline V and J ends were trimmed by 0 bases and 4 bases, with 16 bases remaining between them.

A few counts support this clone. The chain joins TRBV28 to TRBJ2-7; 7 bases are shared with TRBD1. Germline V lookup: CDR1 MDHEN, CDR2 SYDVKM. This CDR3 comprises 12 residues. J was trimmed by 7 bases and V by 9 bases; bases with no gene match: 9. For the CDR3, the DNA is TGTGCCAGTTACGACAGGGAGTATGAGCAGTACTTC. This sequence encodes CASYDREYEQYF.